This T cell receptor beta chain was sequenced for a study of cytomegalovirus exposure and HLA in healthy donors. The CDR3 consists of 14 residues. V lost 3 bases and J lost 5; bases outside the gene matches: 6. Germline assignment: CDR1 SGHTA and CDR2 FQGNSA. 60 Vbeta and 13 Jbeta primers were used in PCR. Libraries were prepared by immunoSEQ multiplex PCR; TCRdb keeps only in-frame clonotypes and omits some of them. The data contain about 140,000 clones, roughly 80% of them singletons. Healthy bone marrow donors made up the donors. This chain uses TRBV7-2 with TRBJ2-7; 8 bases agree with TRBD1. The sample was PBMCs. The TCR comes from a man aged 35 to 55 in good health and CMV-seronegative. The CDR3 loop reads CASSLDRAYDEQYF. CDR3 nucleotides: TGTGCCAGCAGCTTGGACAGGGCTTATGACGAGCAGTACTTC.